Following are 7 T cell receptor beta chains from one sample sequenced in a study of glioma-infiltrating T cells (dated by TCRdb to about 2016). For sequencing, an Illumina MiSeq was employed. The iRepertoire nested amplicon-rescue multiplex PCR (arm-PCR) platform was used to amplify TCR alpha and beta CDR3 regions from RNA. Starting from the raw public reads, TCRdb applied fastp trimming at Q25, assembled clones with MiXCR and retained in-frame beta chains. CDR3 protein sequences are deduplicated, and each keeps its most common genes and DNA. This sample comprises about 130,000 distinct CDR3 sequences, 20% to 25% of them detected only once. The ten largest clones capture nearly 15% of the sample. The sequencing sample was made of glioma tissue, nonneoplastic brain tissue, or PBMCs (not recorded which). These receptors all come from a human donor with low-grade glioma or glioblastoma, undergoing nonglioma brain surgery, or in good health (not recorded which).

A word on this clonotype: This may be a read error, as it is one base from a much larger clone. This chain joins TRBV4-2 and TRBJ2-7, with D unresolved. Germline CDR1 and CDR2: LGHNA and YNFKEQ. The CDR3 is 15 residues long. V was pared by 4 bases and J by 2 bases, with 15 bases between. This chain's CDR3 is CASSPATVQTYEQYF. CDR3 bases: TGTGCCAGCAGCCCTGCTACAGTACAGACCTACGAGCAGTACTTC.

This chain connects TRBV4-3 to TRBJ1-1, with 7 bases that match TRBD1. The germline V gene has CDR1 LGHNA and CDR2 YSLEER. The CDR3 is 16 residues long. With V trimmed by 4 bases and J by 5 bases, 13 bases remained unmatched. The CDR3 loop is CASSPNIRTGLTEAFF. CDR3 nucleotide sequence: TGCGCCAGCAGCCCCAATATTAGGACAGGTCTAACTGAAGCTTTCTTT.

The CDR3 DNA follows: TGTGCCAGCAACTCACGACTAGCGGGAGTGGATACGCAGTATTTT. It translates to CASNSRLAGVDTQYF. The J gene is TRBJ2-3, the V gene TRBV5-6; 12 bases line up with TRBD2. The length of the CDR3 is 15 residues. CDR1 is SGHDT, CDR2 YYEEEE, per germline. Trimming at V came to 6 bases and at J to 6 bases, leaving 8 bases not matched to a gene.

The chain employs TRBV4-3 and TRBJ2-1; D unresolved. The CDR3 contains 14 residues. Germline V gives CDR1 LGHNA, CDR2 YSLEER. V lost 3 bases and J lost 8, with 14 bases in between. The CDR3 nucleotides are TGCGCCAGCAGCCAGGGAACAGCTAACTATGAGCAGTTCTTC. Translation: CASSQGTANYEQFF.

V usage is TRBV14 and J usage is TRBJ1-1; D not certain. The CDR3 totals 13 residues. The V end lost 6 bases, the J end lost 6 bases, and 14 bases lay between the germline ends. CDR1 and CDR2 (germline): SGHDN, FVKESK. The CDR3 spells CASRKGSFSEAFF. The CDR3 bases are TGTGCCAGCAGAAAAGGATCATTCTCTGAAGCTTTCTTT.

The table lists this clonotype with many counts. This chain connects TRBV6-6 to TRBJ2-1; 11 nucleotides match TRBD2. V gave up 0 bases and J gave up 7 bases; unmatched junction bases: 8. Germline CDR1 reads MNHNY; CDR2 reads SVGAGI (reference sequence). This CDR3 has 17 residues. CDR3 DNA sequence: TGTGCCAGCAGTTACTCTTGGGTAGCGGGAGGGCCAAATGAGCAGTTCTTC. Translation: CASSYSWVAGGPNEQFF.

This clonotype has a count of ten or more. The gene calls are TRBV7-9 and TRBJ1-1; D call uncertain. The germline gives CDR1 SEHNR, CDR2 FQNEAQ (reference sequence). The length of the CDR3 is 12 residues. The V end lost 1 base, the J end lost 2 bases, and 2 bases lay between the germline ends. The CDR3 region is CASSLVNTEAFF. DNA of the CDR3: TGTGCCAGCAGCTTAGTAAACACTGAAGCTTTCTTT.